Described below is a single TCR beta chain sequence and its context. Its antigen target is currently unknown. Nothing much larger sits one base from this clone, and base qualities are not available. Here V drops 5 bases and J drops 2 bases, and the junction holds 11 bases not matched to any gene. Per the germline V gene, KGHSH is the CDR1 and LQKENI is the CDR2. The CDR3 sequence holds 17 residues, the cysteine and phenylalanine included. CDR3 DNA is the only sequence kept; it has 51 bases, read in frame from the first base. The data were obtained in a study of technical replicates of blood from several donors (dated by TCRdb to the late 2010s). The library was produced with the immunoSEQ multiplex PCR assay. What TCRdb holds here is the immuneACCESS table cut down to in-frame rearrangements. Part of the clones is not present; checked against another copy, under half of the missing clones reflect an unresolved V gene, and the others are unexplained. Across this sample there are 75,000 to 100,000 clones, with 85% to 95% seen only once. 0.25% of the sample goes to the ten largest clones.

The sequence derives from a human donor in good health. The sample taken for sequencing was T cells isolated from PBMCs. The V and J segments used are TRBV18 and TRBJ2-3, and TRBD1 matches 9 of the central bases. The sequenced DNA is TGTGCCAGCTCAGAGGACAGGGGTCGAGGAATCACAGATACGCAGTATTTT. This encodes CASSEDRGRGITDTQYF.